This T cell receptor (beta chain) was observed in a study of blood T cells in healthy people across ages. Regarding the study as a whole: There was a strong correlation between TCR beta diversity and naive T cell percentage. With age, beta diversity per million T cells declined roughly linearly, significantly by about 37.

The authors ran a second PCR of roughly 6 to 12 cycles using a sample-barcoded 5' primer and a J-beta primer mix. Researchers report that a template-switch adaptor with 12 random nucleotides tagged each cDNA molecule. One entry per CDR3 protein results from TCRdb running MiXCR on the 5' RACE reads. The table records over 700,000 distinct CDR3 sequences, less than 70% of them present only once. Note on this clonotype: Its target is not known.

At least 5 micrograms of total RNA were extracted per sample. The sequenced sample consisted of blood. This clonotype was obtained from a man aged 80 or over in good health.

The chain's CDR3 is CATSGLAGRAYEQYF. CDR3 DNA: TGTGCCACCAGCGGTCTAGCGGGGCGAGCCTACGAGCAGTACTTC. The V and J genes are TRBV15 and TRBJ2-7; TRBD2 agrees at 9 bases. V was pared by 5 bases and J by 2 bases, with 7 bases of the junction left unmatched. Germline assignment: CDR1 LNHNV and CDR2 YYDKDF (reference sequence). The CDR3 contains 15 residues.